These 24 T cell receptor beta chains were sequenced from one sample in a study of T cells after yellow fever vaccination. Using its own MiXCR run on the 5' RACE reads, TCRdb lists one record per CDR3 protein. Of roughly 310,000 distinct CDR3 sequences in the sample, 8.7% were seen once. The source material was PBMCs, sampled on the day of the first yellow fever vaccination. Receptors were obtained from a man aged 18 to 35 who received the YFV17D yellow fever vaccine.

In its sample, this clonotype was seen many times. The chain carries TRBV5-1 and TRBJ1-6; D remains ambiguous. The germline V gene encodes CDR1 SGHRS and CDR2 YFSETQ. Trimming shortened V by 5 bases and J by 0 bases, and 12 bases separated the two germline ends. This CDR3 has 16 residues. CDR3 nucleotides: TGCGCCAGCAGACCAACGCTAGGCTCCTATAATTCACCCCTCCACTTT. This gives the protein CASRPTLGSYNSPLHF.

This clonotype has just a few counts. This chain uses TRBV7-6 with TRBJ2-1, with 10 bases aligning to TRBD1. This CDR3 contains 15 residues. Losses at the gene ends were 4 bases for V and 4 bases for J; bases not matched to a gene: 4. Germline V gene data show CDR1 as SGHVS and CDR2 as FNYEAQ. CDR3 loop: CASSSGTGVYNEQFF. DNA of the CDR3: TGTGCCAGCAGCTCAGGGACAGGGGTTTACAATGAGCAGTTCTTC.

The rearrangement joins TRBV5-1 to TRBJ1-6, with TRBD1 matching over 7 bases. Germline V gene lookup returns CDR1 SGHRS and CDR2 YFSETQ. The CDR3 sequence is 15 residues long. Losses at the gene ends were 0 bases for V and 7 bases for J; bases not matched to a gene: 4. CDR3 residues: CASSLGGQTNSPLHF. In DNA form, the CDR3 reads TGCGCCAGCAGCTTGGGGGGACAGACCAATTCACCCCTCCACTTT.

At least ten counts were recorded for this clonotype. CDR3 in DNA: TGTGCCAGCAGCCCGGACAGCAACTATGGCTACACCTTC. Protein: CASSPDSNYGYTF. This chain links TRBV7-2 with TRBJ1-2, with D possibly matching TRBD1 (6 bases). In germline, CDR1 is SGHTA, CDR2 FQGNSA. V was clipped by 5 bases and J by 2 bases, with 9 bases between them. The CDR3 is 13 residues long.

This clonotype came up a few times. The chain joins TRBV14 to TRBJ2-7; 12 bases match TRBD1. The CDR3 covers 17 residues. From germline, CDR1 is SGHDN and CDR2 FVKESK. V was clipped by 1 base and J by 3 bases; unmatched bases: 7. The CDR3 spells CASSQAAGTGGFYEQYF. In nucleotides, the CDR3 is TGTGCCAGCAGCCAAGCAGCCGGGACAGGGGGCTTCTACGAGCAGTACTTC.

The J gene is TRBJ2-3, the V gene TRBV5-1; a possible D gene is TRBD1 (6 bases). The germline gives CDR1 SGHRS, CDR2 YFSETQ. Trimming cost V 0 bases and J 3 bases, with 8 bases left between them. The CDR3 contains 14 residues. The CDR3 loop is CASSLATGTDTQYF. CDR3 nucleotide sequence: TGCGCCAGCAGCTTGGCCACAGGGACAGATACGCAGTATTTT.

Many counts were recorded for this clonotype. The chain employs TRBV11-2 and TRBJ1-6; 10 positions agree with TRBD1. V lost 8 bases and J lost 10; bases outside the gene matches: 5. Germline V lookup: CDR1 SGHAT, CDR2 FQNNGV. The CDR3 consists of 13 residues. The CDR3 DNA follows: TGTGCCAGCGGGACAGGGGTTGCCTCACCCCTCCACTTT. This translates into CASGTGVASPLHF.

Only a few counts were recorded for this clonotype. The chain carries TRBV27 and TRBJ2-3; possibly TRBD1 for D (6 bases). This CDR3 region has 15 residues. With 10 bases removed from V and 1 base from J, the gap between germline ends came to 18 bases. In germline, CDR1 is MNHEY, CDR2 SMNVEV (reference sequence). The CDR3 region is CATRQAGRGTDTQYF. DNA of the CDR3: TGTGCCACCAGACAGGCCGGGCGGGGCACAGATACGCAGTATTTT.

This clonotype came up a few times. This chain links TRBV5-1 with TRBJ1-2; D is possibly TRBD1 (6 bases). The V gene's germline CDR1 is SGHRS and CDR2 YFSETQ. The CDR3 loop spans 14 amino acids. Trimming cost V 1 base and J 7 bases, with 14 bases left between them. Here the CDR3 reads CASSLPNRESGYTF. CDR3 nucleotides: TGCGCCAGCAGCTTGCCCAACAGGGAATCTGGCTACACCTTC.

At least ten counts were recorded for this clonotype. This sequence joins TRBV9 and TRBJ2-3; 8 nucleotides agree with TRBD2. CDR3 size: 18 residues. The germline gives CDR1 SGDLS, CDR2 YYNGEE. Trimming cost V 0 bases and J 2 bases; bases outside gene matches: 11. The CDR3 protein is CASSVEAGGNLFTDTQYF. CDR3 sequence (DNA): TGTGCCAGCAGCGTAGAGGCGGGGGGCAACCTTTTCACAGATACGCAGTATTTT.

This chain links TRBV7-2 with TRBJ1-1; perhaps TRBD1 as D (6 bases). V was pared by 0 bases and J by 4 bases, with 9 bases between. There are 14 residues in the CDR3. Germline CDR1 reads SGHTA; CDR2 reads FQGNSA. The CDR3 nucleotides read TGTGCCAGCAGCTTAGCAGGGGGGGTCACTGAAGCTTTCTTT. Its protein is CASSLAGGVTEAFF.

This clonotype was detected only a few times. The chain employs TRBV4-2 and TRBJ2-5; 7 nucleotides match TRBD2. CDR3 length: 14 amino acids. The J segment lost 1 base and the V segment lost 4 bases, leaving 3 bases of the junction unmatched. The germline V gene encodes CDR1 LGHNA and CDR2 YNFKEQ. The CDR3 loop reads CASSPRGFQETQYF. CDR3 DNA: TGTGCCAGCAGCCCGCGGGGGTTCCAAGAGACCCAGTACTTC.

This chain links TRBV7-2 with TRBJ2-5; 9 nucleotides agree with TRBD2. V was clipped by 1 base and J by 2 bases; unmatched bases: 5. This CDR3 is 16 amino acids long. From germline, CDR1 is SGHTA and CDR2 FQGNSA. CDR3 bases: TGTGCCAGCAGCTTAGGTCGGGCGGGGGGGCAAGAGACCCAGTACTTC. It encodes CASSLGRAGGQETQYF.

There are many counts of this clonotype. The J gene is TRBJ1-6, the V gene TRBV5-1; D might be TRBD1 (5 bases). Germline values: CDR1 SGHRS, CDR2 YFSETQ. The CDR3 has 16 amino acids. Trimming removed 4 bases from V and 7 bases from J, with 18 bases in between. The CDR3 here is CASSQSTGATNSPLHF. DNA of the CDR3: TGCGCCAGCAGCCAGTCAACCGGGGCTACGAATTCACCCCTCCACTTT.

J is TRBJ1-5 and V is TRBV19; a weak D match, TRBD1 (6 bases). Germline V gives CDR1 LNHDA, CDR2 SQIVND (reference sequence). The CDR3 is made up of 14 amino acids. V gave up 6 bases and J gave up 9 bases, with 18 bases separating them. CDR3 residues: CASSKNRAGRPQHF. The CDR3 DNA reads as TGTGCCAGTAGCAAAAACAGGGCGGGTCGGCCCCAGCATTTT.

This clonotype appeared a few times. This chain links TRBV3-1 with TRBJ2-3; weak D call: TRBD2 (6 bases). This CDR3 region has 15 residues. CDR1 is LGHDT and CDR2 is YNNKEL in the germline V gene (reference sequence). Trimming removed 1 base from V and 6 bases from J, with 14 bases in between. The CDR3 DNA reads as TGTGCCAGCAGCCAAGTTCTGGAAGGGAGGGATACGCAGTATTTT. Translation gives CASSQVLEGRDTQYF.

This clonotype was seen at least ten times. The chain joins TRBV3-1 to TRBJ2-1, with D unclear. The CDR3 runs to 13 residues. CDR1 and CDR2 (germline): LGHDT, YNNKEL (reference sequence). Trimming pared 6 bases from V and 7 bases from J, leaving 13 bases between. CDR3 region: CASSYRHYNEQFF. The CDR3 DNA reads as TGTGCCAGCAGTTACCGACACTATAATGAGCAGTTCTTC.

The CDR3 here is CASSQLRGSYEQYF. The CDR3 coding sequence is TGTGCCAGCAGCCAACTCCGGGGCAGCTACGAGCAGTACTTC. The chain combines TRBV3-1 with TRBJ2-7; D is possibly TRBD1 or TRBD2 (5 bases each). CDR1 LGHDT and CDR2 YNNKEL come from the germline V gene (reference sequence). V shed 2 bases and J shed 3 bases, with 11 bases lying between them. CDR3 length: 14 amino acids.

This chain links TRBV9 with TRBJ2-7; D may match TRBD1 or TRBD2 (5 bases each). Trimming left V 4 bases short and J 8 bases short, with 25 bases between. Germline V gives CDR1 SGDLS, CDR2 YYNGEE. The CDR3 runs 16 residues. CDR3 in amino acids: CASSLTSGALTRQQYF. CDR3 DNA: TGTGCCAGCAGCCTCACCTCCGGGGCCCTCACGAGGCAGCAGTACTTC.

This clonotype has just a few counts. The chain carries TRBV7-9 and TRBJ1-1; no clear D. The germline gives CDR1 SEHNR, CDR2 FQNEAQ (reference sequence). V was clipped by 8 bases and J by 5 bases, with 18 bases between them. The CDR3 is made up of 14 amino acids. The CDR3 protein is CASERGAVGTEAFF. The CDR3 nucleotides are TGTGCCAGCGAGAGAGGCGCTGTTGGAACTGAAGCTTTCTTT.

This clonotype turned up a few times. CDR3 DNA: TGTGCCAGCAGTTACTGGACAGGGGGCTACACTGAAGCTTTCTTT. Its translation is CASSYWTGGYTEAFF. The gene calls are TRBV6-2 or TRBV6-3 and TRBJ1-1, with TRBD1 matching 11 bases. Germline V gene data show CDR1 as MNHEY and CDR2 as SVGEGT. The CDR3 totals 15 residues. The V and J ends lost 1 base and 3 bases, in that order; junction bases with no gene match: 1.

There are a few counts of this clonotype. V gene TRBV6-2 or TRBV6-3 combines with J gene TRBJ1-5; D unresolved. V was cut by 4 bases and J by 2 bases, with 12 bases left in between. Per the germline V gene, CDR1 is MNHEY and CDR2 is SVGEGT. CDR3 length: 15 amino acids. CDR3 DNA: TGTGCCAGCAGTTTTCGGGCAGCCCGCAATCAGCCCCAGCATTTT. This codes for CASSFRAARNQPQHF.

The rearrangement joins TRBV30 to TRBJ1-6; 10 nucleotides agree with TRBD1. The V and J ends lost 6 bases and 6 bases, in that order; junction bases with no gene match: 8. The CDR3 is made up of 15 amino acids. Germline lookup yields CDR1 GTSNPN and CDR2 SVGIG (reference sequence). The CDR3 region has the DNA TGTGCCTGCCCATGGAGGGACAGGGGTAATTCACCCCTCCACTTT. Its translation is CACPWRDRGNSPLHF.

This clonotype was found many times. This sequence joins TRBV7-3 and TRBJ2-5; 7 bases are a match to TRBD2. Per the germline V gene, CDR1 is SGHTA and CDR2 is FQGTGA. With V trimmed by 2 bases and J by 5 bases, 8 bases remained unmatched. The CDR3 sequence is 15 residues long. The CDR3 spells CASSLAGVPQETQYF. The CDR3, as DNA: TGTGCCAGCAGCTTAGCGGGGGTCCCTCAGGAGACCCAGTACTTC.